This T cell receptor (beta chain) was captured by sequencing in a study of cytomegalovirus exposure and HLA in healthy donors (dated by TCRdb to about 2017). Study-level background: An earlier analysis of some 600 of the donors reported approximately 300 Gb of sequence data and 90 million to 120 million unique TCR beta sequences obtained from approximately 180 million T cells. An early release covering about 600 HLA-typed donors comprised approximately 290 gigabases of sequencing data and approximately 80 million unique TCR sequences. Of the 300 to 400 genotyped donors, 65% to 90% fell in the genetic ancestry cluster associated with self-reported Caucasian donors. The aim of the study was to test whether cataloging public T cell receptors could identify signatures of past pathogen exposure. Using immunosequencing, the study profiled T cell repertoires from fewer than 700 subjects and related those repertoires to cytomegalovirus serostatus. Besides the first cohort of around 700 subjects, a separate validation cohort made up of 95 to 150 different subjects was used. To predict cytomegalovirus infection status, the study brought together high-throughput TCR immunosequencing, statistical association of individual TCRs with disease status, and machine learning. In a later analysis, previously published TCR beta repertoires from several hundred donors were re-analyzed and high-resolution HLA genotyping was added so that TCR occurrence patterns could be studied. The later analysis used no new phenotypic data to find candidate immune exposures, relying instead on TCR beta sequences and their occurrence across donors. An earlier analysis of fewer than 750 of the donors used high-throughput TCR beta sequencing to judge whether each TCR beta V gene segment behaved as functional or pseudogenic. Alongside the repertoire data, information on donor age, sex, ethnicity and CMV serostatus was compiled. Genome-wide SNP genotypes for about 55% of the roughly 670 donors were used in a later genetic analysis, which treated that subset as a discovery cohort. All discovery cohort repertoires had been generated using a single sequencing platform. Class I and class II HLA loci were covered by the typing at four-digit resolution. The number of typed donors differed by locus: roughly 620-640 for A, B, C, DRB1 and DQB1; 500 to 550 for DQA1; 600 to 610 for DPA1; and about 450 for DPB1. Several DR-DQ haplotypes were handled as single units for association and clustering because linkage in the cohort was strong. Among some 400 genotyped donors of the cohort, an average of approximately 200,000 unique TCR beta nucleotide sequences was sequenced per donor, of which approximately 18% were non-productive. What the work shows at the level of the full study, not this receptor alone: A later genetic analysis reported fewer N-insertions in productive TCRs among donors in an Asian-associated ancestry cluster than the roughly 620-donor mean. Assigning TCR associations to individual alleles was difficult when HLA alleles, especially DR and DQ, strongly co-occurred. In a later analysis, some 18,000 TCR beta sequences were associated with specific HLA alleles at a false discovery rate of 0.05. Linkage disequilibrium might explain the correlated functional status among segregating V segments, but an unknown experimental factor could not be excluded. According to a later analysis, most CMV-associated TCR beta chains appeared to be HLA-restricted, and the HLA associations seemed to be driven largely by CMV exposure. An association between a missense DCLRE1C variant and V-gene and J-gene trimming of TCR beta chains was found in a later genetic analysis and replicated in an independent cohort. The study gave a list of under 200 TCR beta chains associated with cytomegalovirus. Some IMGT-functional V segments, including TRBV6-2 and TRBV6-3, could not be distinguished by the 87-base-pair reads and were therefore excluded. About 17 rarely observed V segments, including chromosome 9 orphons, were excluded from the earlier analysis of just under 600 of the donors because counts were too low. The presence/absence analyses assumed that sequencing depth was roughly uniform across donors, and that assumption may not be true. A further reported finding was that TCR beta sequences accurately predicted the HLA-A and HLA-B alleles for most subjects in the first cohort. It was suggested by the authors that the approach could potentially be generalized to other disease states and immunological phenotypes. A later analysis found that TCR association rates varied across HLA loci, with DRB1 alleles showing the most associated TCRs and HLA-C alleles the fewest. Because HLA typing was missing for some donors at each locus, association tests included only the typed subset. The only immune exposure information available for the cohort was CMV serostatus. A few of the identified cytomegalovirus-associated TCR beta chains were confirmed in vitro to be specific for cytomegalovirus antigens. Broadly in line with IMGT annotations, most TCR beta V segments showed up in productive rearrangements about 87% or about 30% of the time in an earlier analysis of 587 of the donors. The classifier was reported to diagnose cytomegalovirus status with high specificity and sensitivity in both the original cohort and the validation cohort. A later analysis reported that several top co-occurrence clusters appeared linked to parvovirus B19, influenza, CMV and Epstein-Barr virus. The cohort was sequenced for TCR beta chains only, and without alpha or paired-chain data the features that could be detected were limited. Most TCR sequences were observed very rarely across donors, whereas some public TCRs were present in many individuals. A cluster of highly shared sequence variants was judged likely to be a technical artifact of the sequencing pipeline. A later analysis found that HLA-associated TCR beta chains were more clonally expanded and had lower generation probabilities than equally common non-associated chains.

Deletion took 4 bases off V and 0 bases off J, with a span of 12 bases between the germline ends. Taken from the germline V gene, the CDR1 and CDR2 loops are SGHRS and YFSETQ. There are 15 amino acids in the CDR3, from cysteine to phenylalanine inclusive. Only the CDR3 portion is preserved as DNA: 45 bases, with reading frame beginning at the first base. The cohort was made up of about 610 healthy bone marrow donors. Cohort members were all nominally healthy when sampled, although unrecorded immune exposures were likely present. The donor was CMV seropositive and was included in the group of 250 to 300 seropositive cohort members. Each donor provided a peripheral blood sample, and peripheral blood mononuclear cells were used for TCR beta sequencing. The Qiagen DNeasy Blood Extraction Kit was used to extract genomic DNA from the blood cell samples. The library was prepared using the immunoSEQ multiplex PCR assay. A mixture of 60 forward primers for TCR Vbeta segments and 13 reverse primers for TCR Jbeta segments was used in the multiplex PCR. The CDR3 region of rearranged TCR beta genes was amplified from genomic DNA by a multiplex PCR assay. Amplified TCR beta libraries were sequenced as 87-base-pair reads on the Illumina HiSeq System. For the original study's pipeline: A later analysis tallied roughly 80 million unique TCR beta chains across the 660 or so repertoires, and about 12 million of those chains were shared by two or more donors. Raw reads were error-corrected and collapsed into unique sequences by a nearest-neighbor algorithm in which closely related sequences were merged to remove PCR and sequencing errors. V, D and J gene segments were assigned by aligning CDR3 sequences to IMGT reference sequences. For a sequence to be retained, a match of at least six nucleotides to both a V gene segment and a J gene segment was required. A rearrangement was called productive if the CDR3 had no stop codons and remained in frame with V and J, and every other rearrangement was called non-productive. CDR3 was defined according to IMGT convention as the region running from the second conserved V-encoded cysteine to the conserved J-encoded phenylalanine. In an earlier analysis of approximately 500 of the donors, sequences lacking an unambiguous match to a single V gene segment were excluded. An earlier analysis of 500 to 600 of the donors classified V segments as functional when productive rearrangements were above 56.7% and as segregating when the standard deviation between donors was above 5%. A statistical classification framework was built to diagnose cytomegalovirus status from the catalog of TCR beta chain sequences. V and J gene assignment, in a later analysis, came from comparing TCR nucleotide sequences with IMGT/GENE-DB human TR gene sequences. The TCRdist pipeline was used in a later analysis to assign CDR3 sequences and most-parsimonious VDJ recombination scenarios. In a later analysis, every TCR beta chain was defined by the combination of its CDR3 amino acid sequence and its V-gene family, and reads without a unique V-gene family were dropped. To address suspected cross-contamination and a sequencing artifact, a later analysis removed 592 highly shared, low-generation-probability nucleotide sequences. In a later analysis, a clonal expansion index for each public chain was calculated from normalized within-repertoire ranks of inferred template counts. In a later analysis, generation probabilities were computed with a VDJ recombination model fitted to out-of-frame rearrangements, and the resulting probabilities were checked against IGoR. A later analysis scored TCR-TCR, TCR-HLA and TCR-CMV co-occurrence with hypergeometric tests, applying a repertoire-size bias correction to TCR pairs. In a later analysis, false discovery rates were estimated by permuting HLA or CMV assignments 20 times. In a later analysis, co-occurring TCRs were grouped using DBSCAN, and TCRdist sequence similarity was added for clustering within HLA-allele-positive subsets. Repertoires with fewer than 30,000 or more than 120,000 public chains, plus five repertoires with anomalous nucleotide sharing, were excluded from co-occurrence clustering. The source is immuneACCESS, and TCRdb retained only in-frame sequences with V and J called. Part of the clones is not carried over; for the studies checked, unresolved V genes explain less than half of this, and the remainder is unexplained. The DNA was the basis for D and trimming; V, J and clone size are from that table. In this sample the table shows under 200,000 clones, roughly 70% of which occur a single time. The leading ten clones occupy roughly 5.2% of the sample.

For this clone: Its antigen is not yet known. No per-base quality is available; no much larger clone lies one base away.

The rearranged chain carries TRBV5-1 and TRBJ2-3; the best D guess is TRBD1, with 5 bases matching. This TCR came from a woman aged 18-30 years in good health and CMV-seropositive. Sample: PBMCs. This receptor carries the CDR3 CASSHRTPSTDTQYF. The DNA is as follows: TGCGCCAGCAGCCACCGGACACCTAGCACAGATACGCAGTATTTT.